This T cell receptor (beta chain) appears in the sequencing data of a study of T cells expressing NK-cell markers. Study overall: CD3+CD56+NKG2C+, CD3+CD56+NKG2C- and CD3+CD56-NKG2C+ T cells, once sorted, supplied the TCR beta repertoires.

Study-level results: A range of roughly 1.0-8% of CD8+ T cells consisted of dominant NKG2C+ clonotypes in a handful of donors. These clonotypes also led the CD3+CD56-NKG2C+ fraction in a handful of donors.

For this clonotype: What it binds is unknown.

There are 16 residues in the CDR3. The germline V gene has CDR1 KGHSH and CDR2 LQKENI. As the method of synthesis, 5'RACE template switching with UMIs yielded TCR beta cDNA. TCRdb reprocessed the 5' RACE reads and reports one entry per CDR3 protein, with no DNA. In all, the sample yields a few hundred thousand distinct CDR3 sequences. The sample taken for sequencing was blood T cells: a sorted CD56 or NKG2C T cell subset, CD4+ or CD8+ T cells, or bulk PBMC T cells (not recorded which). The TCR originated in a man between 18 and 69 years old in good health. The chain recombines TRBV18 with TRBJ2-1; TCRdb returns TRBD1, unconfirmable since there is no DNA. This CDR3 is CASRPSLGGSYNEQFF.